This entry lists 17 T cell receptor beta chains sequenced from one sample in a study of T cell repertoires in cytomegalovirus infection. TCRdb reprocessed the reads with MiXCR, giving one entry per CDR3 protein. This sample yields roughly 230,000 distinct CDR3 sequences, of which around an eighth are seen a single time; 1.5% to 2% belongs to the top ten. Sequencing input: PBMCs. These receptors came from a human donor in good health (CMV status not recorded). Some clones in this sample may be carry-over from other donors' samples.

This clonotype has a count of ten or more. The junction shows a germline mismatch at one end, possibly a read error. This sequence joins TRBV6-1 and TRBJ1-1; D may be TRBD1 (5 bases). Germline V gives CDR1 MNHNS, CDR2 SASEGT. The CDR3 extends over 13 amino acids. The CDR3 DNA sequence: TGTGCCAGCAGTGAAGCTAATGGTTCGGGACGGAACTTT. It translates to CASSEANGSGRNF.

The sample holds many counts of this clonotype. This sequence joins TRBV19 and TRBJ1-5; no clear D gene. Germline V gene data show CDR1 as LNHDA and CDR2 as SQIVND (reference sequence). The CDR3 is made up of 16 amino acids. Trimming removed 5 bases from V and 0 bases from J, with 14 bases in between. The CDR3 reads CASSALRQISNQPQHF. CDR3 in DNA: TGTGCCAGTAGTGCCCTAAGACAAATTAGCAATCAGCCCCAGCATTTT.

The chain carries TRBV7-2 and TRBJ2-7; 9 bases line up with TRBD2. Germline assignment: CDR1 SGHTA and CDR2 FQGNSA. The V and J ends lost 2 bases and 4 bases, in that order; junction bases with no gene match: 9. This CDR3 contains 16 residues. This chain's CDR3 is CASSLKRASGTYEQYF. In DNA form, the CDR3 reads TGTGCCAGCAGCTTAAAGCGGGCTAGCGGGACTTACGAGCAGTACTTC.

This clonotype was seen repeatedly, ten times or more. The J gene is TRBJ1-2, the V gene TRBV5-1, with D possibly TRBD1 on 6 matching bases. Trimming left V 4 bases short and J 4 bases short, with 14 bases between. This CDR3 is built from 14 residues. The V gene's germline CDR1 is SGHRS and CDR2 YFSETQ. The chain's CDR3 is CASSDPQGLYGYTF. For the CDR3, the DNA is TGCGCCAGCAGCGACCCACAGGGTCTCTATGGCTACACCTTC.

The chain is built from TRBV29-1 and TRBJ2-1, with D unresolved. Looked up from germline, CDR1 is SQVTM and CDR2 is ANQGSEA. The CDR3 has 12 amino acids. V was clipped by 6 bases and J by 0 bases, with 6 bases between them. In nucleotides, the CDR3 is TGCAGCGTGGGCAACTCCTACAATGAGCAGTTCTTC. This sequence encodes CSVGNSYNEQFF.

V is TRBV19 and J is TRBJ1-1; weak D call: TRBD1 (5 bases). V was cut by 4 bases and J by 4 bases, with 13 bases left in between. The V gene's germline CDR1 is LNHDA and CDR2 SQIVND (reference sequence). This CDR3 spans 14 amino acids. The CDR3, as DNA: TGTGCCAGTAGTACGTCCGTGGGGGGCACTGAAGCTTTCTTT. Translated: CASSTSVGGTEAFF.

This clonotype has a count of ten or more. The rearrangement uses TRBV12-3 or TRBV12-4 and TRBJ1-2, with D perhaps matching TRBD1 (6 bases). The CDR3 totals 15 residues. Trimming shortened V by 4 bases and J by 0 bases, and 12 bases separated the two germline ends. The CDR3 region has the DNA TGTGCCAGCAGTTCAACCGGGACAACTAACTATGGCTACACCTTC. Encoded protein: CASSSTGTTNYGYTF.

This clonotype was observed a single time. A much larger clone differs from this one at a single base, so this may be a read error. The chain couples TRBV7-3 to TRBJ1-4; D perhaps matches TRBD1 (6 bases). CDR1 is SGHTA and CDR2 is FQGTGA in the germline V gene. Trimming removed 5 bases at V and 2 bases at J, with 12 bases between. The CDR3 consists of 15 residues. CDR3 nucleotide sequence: TGTGCCAGCAGCGACGCAGGGGCTACTAATGAAAAACTGTTTTTT. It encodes CASSDAGATNEKLFF.

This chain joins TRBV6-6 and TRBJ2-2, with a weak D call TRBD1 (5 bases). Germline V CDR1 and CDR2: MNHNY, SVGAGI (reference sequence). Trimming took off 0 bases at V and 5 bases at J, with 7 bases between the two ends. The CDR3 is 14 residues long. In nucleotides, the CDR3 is TGTGCCAGCAGTTACTCCGCAGGGACCGGGGAGCTGTTTTTT. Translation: CASSYSAGTGELFF.

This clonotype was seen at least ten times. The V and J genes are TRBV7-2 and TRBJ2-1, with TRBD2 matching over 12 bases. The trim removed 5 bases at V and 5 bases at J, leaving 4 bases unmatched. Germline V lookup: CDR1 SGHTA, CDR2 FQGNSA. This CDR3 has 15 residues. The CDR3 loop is CASSPSGRADNEQFF. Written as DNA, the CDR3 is TGTGCCAGCAGCCCTAGCGGGAGGGCCGACAATGAGCAGTTCTTC.

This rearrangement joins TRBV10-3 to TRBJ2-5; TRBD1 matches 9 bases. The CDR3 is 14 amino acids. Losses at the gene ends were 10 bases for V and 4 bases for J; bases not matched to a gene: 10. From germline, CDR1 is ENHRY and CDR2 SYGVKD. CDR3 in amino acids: CATGGTGTGETQYF. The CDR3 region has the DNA TGTGCCACCGGGGGGACAGGGACGGGAGAGACCCAGTACTTC.

For the CDR3, the DNA is TGTGCCACCAGCGTAGCGGGAGCCGAGACCCAGTACTTC. Translating gives CATSVAGAETQYF. The genes are TRBV24-1 and TRBJ2-5, with 9 bases lining up with TRBD2. The junction had 4 bases not matched to a gene; V was cut back by 7 bases and J by 5 bases. The germline CDR1 and CDR2 sequences are KGHDR and SFDVKD. This CDR3 is built from 13 residues.

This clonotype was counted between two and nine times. The CDR3 here is CASSPRLAEPSDTQYF. The CDR3 nucleotides read TGTGCCAGCAGCCCCCGACTAGCGGAGCCTTCAGATACGCAGTATTTT. This chain links TRBV5-5 with TRBJ2-3, with 9 bases matching TRBD2. The CDR3 has 16 amino acids. J was trimmed by 4 bases and V by 4 bases; bases with no gene match: 10. Germline CDR1 SGHKS, CDR2 YYEKEE (reference sequence).

CDR3: CASSVDRGNYGYTF. The CDR3, as DNA: TGTGCCAGTAGTGTTGACAGGGGCAACTATGGCTACACCTTC. This chain links TRBV19 with TRBJ1-2; 8 bases agree with TRBD1. The CDR3 covers 14 residues. In germline, CDR1 is LNHDA, CDR2 SQIVND (reference sequence). V lost 5 bases, J lost 2 bases, and 4 bases stayed unmatched.

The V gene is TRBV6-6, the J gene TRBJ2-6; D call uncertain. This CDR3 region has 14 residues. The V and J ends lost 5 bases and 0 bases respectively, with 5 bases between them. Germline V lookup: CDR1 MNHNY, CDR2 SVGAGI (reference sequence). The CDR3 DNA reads TGTGCCAGCAGTCGCAACTCTGGGGCCAACGTCCTGACTTTC. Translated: CASSRNSGANVLTF.

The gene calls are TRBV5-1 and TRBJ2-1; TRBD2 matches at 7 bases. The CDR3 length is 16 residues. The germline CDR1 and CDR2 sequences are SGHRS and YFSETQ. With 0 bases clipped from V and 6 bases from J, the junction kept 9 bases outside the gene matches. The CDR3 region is CASSLVRRERSNEQFF. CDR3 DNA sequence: TGCGCCAGCAGCTTGGTGCGGCGGGAGCGAAGCAATGAGCAGTTCTTC.

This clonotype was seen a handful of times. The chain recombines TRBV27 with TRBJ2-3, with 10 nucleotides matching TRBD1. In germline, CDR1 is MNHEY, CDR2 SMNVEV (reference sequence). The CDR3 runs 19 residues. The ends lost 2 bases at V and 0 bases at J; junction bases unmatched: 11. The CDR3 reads CASSLKPPMGQGSTDTQYF. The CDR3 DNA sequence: TGTGCCAGCAGTTTAAAACCCCCTATGGGACAGGGGAGCACAGATACGCAGTATTTT.